This entry is about one T cell receptor beta chain. The antigen is not known. This record comes from a study of Tregs in tolerant kidney transplant recipients. Thawed PBMCs were FACS-sorted into unstimulated CD4+CD25+CD127- regulatory T cells, CD4+CD25- non-regulatory cells, CD4 and CD8 cells. Germline CDR1 and CDR2: SGHTA and FQGNSA. CDR3 size: 14 residues. Losses at the gene ends were 5 bases for V and 7 bases for J; bases not matched to a gene: 6. The assay was immunoSEQ multiplex PCR, and TCRdb's table has in-frame clones only and misses some. The sample yields about 46,000 clones, roughly nine tenths seen once. Points from the study as a whole: The most relevant donor-specific Treg TCRbeta repertoire apparently came from expansion with activated donor B cells. This study did not directly address biological reproducibility. Few patients were studied, so findings need validation in larger groups.

The chain carries TRBV7-2 and TRBJ1-5; 9 bases agree with TRBD1. This sequence originates from a human donor in good health. Material: Tregs from blood. The CDR3 spells CASSTGQGGQPQHF. In DNA, the CDR3 is TGTGCCAGCAGCACGGGACAGGGAGGGCAGCCCCAGCATTTT.